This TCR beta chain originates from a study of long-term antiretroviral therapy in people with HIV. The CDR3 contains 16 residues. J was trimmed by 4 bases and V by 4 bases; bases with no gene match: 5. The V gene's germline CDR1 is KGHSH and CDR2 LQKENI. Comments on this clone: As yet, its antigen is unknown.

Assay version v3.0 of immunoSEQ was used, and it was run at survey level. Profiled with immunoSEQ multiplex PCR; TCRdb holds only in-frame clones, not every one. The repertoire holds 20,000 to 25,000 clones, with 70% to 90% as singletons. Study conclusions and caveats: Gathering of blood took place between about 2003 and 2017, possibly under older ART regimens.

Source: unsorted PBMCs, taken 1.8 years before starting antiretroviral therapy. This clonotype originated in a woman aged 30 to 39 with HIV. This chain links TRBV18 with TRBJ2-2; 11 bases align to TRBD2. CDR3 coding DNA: TGTGCCAGCTCACGAGCCGGGACTAGCGGCACCGGGGAGCTGTTTTTT. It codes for CASSRAGTSGTGELFF.